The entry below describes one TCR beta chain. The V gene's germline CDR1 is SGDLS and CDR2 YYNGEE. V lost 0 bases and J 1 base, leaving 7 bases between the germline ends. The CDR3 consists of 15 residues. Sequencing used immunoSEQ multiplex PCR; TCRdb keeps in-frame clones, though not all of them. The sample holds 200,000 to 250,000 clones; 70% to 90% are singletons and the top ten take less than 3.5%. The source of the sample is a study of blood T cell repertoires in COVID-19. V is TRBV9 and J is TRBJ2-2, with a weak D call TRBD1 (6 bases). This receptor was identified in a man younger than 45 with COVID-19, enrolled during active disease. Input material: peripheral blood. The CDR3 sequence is CASSVGGQNTGELFF. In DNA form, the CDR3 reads TGTGCCAGCAGCGTAGGGGGACAGAACACCGGGGAGCTGTTTTTT.